A selection of T cell receptor beta chains follows, all from one sample in a study of cytomegalovirus exposure and HLA in healthy donors. The data were produced by immunoSEQ multiplex PCR, yet TCRdb's version contains in-frame clones alone and is incomplete. This sample yields roughly 140,000 clones, of which roughly 72% are seen a single time; around 2.2% belongs to the top ten. Source material: PBMCs. These receptors came from a middle-aged man in good health and CMV-seronegative. Each CDR3 is given with its conserved first and last residue. D genes are given only for firm matches. Rows may omit the clone size; those that give it use once, few, many or a size class.

>TRBJ1-2|NA|NA|TRBV2
CASRALITIGYTF
TGTGCCAGCAGAGCCCTGATAACTATCGGCTACACCTTC
>TRBJ1-1|NA|NA|TRBV5-1
CASSPSSDGTEAFF
TGCGCCAGCAGCCCCAGTTCCGATGGCACTGAAGCTTTCTTT
>TRBJ2-1|NA|NA|TRBV4-1
CASSQEVEIYNEQFF
TGCGCCAGCAGCCAAGAGGTGGAGATCTACAATGAGCAGTTCTTC
>TRBJ2-5|NA|TRBD1|TRBV5-1
CASRGGGQETQYF
TGCGCCAGCCGAGGGGGCGGCCAAGAGACCCAGTACTTC
>TRBJ2-3|NA|TRBD2|TRBV11-2
CASSLVREPADTQYF
TGTGCCAGCAGCTTAGTGCGGGAGCCAGCAGATACGCAGTATTTT
>TRBJ1-1|NA|TRBD1|TRBV7-9
CASSAPPGQGGTEAFF
TGTGCCAGCAGCGCACCCCCGGGACAGGGTGGGACTGAAGCTTTCTTT
>TRBJ2-7|once|TRBD2|TRBV25-1
CASSGREAYEQYF
TGTGCCAGCAGCGGACGGGAGGCCTACGAGCAGTACTTC
>TRBJ2-3|NA|NA|TRBV6-4
CASSDTSTSTDTQYF
TGTGCCAGCAGTGACACTAGCACTAGCACAGATACGCAGTATTTT
>TRBJ1-2|few|NA|TRBV7-2
CASSPTTGYGYTF
TGTGCCAGCAGCCCGACGACAGGTTATGGCTACACCTTC
>TRBJ2-3|NA|NA|TRBV5-4
CASSGADPDTQYF
TGTGCCAGCAGCGGGGCTGATCCAGATACGCAGTATTTT
>TRBJ1-1|few|NA|TRBV5-4
CASSWRVGGTEAFF
TGTGCCAGCAGCTGGCGAGTGGGGGGGACTGAAGCTTTCTTT
>TRBJ2-7|NA|TRBD2|TRBV7-2
CASSLSIRLAGGREQYF
TGTGCCAGCAGCTTAAGCATAAGACTAGCGGGAGGACGCGAGCAGTACTTC
>TRBJ1-3|NA|NA|TRBV4-1
CASSTRNTIYF
TGCGCCAGCAGCACAAGAAACACCATATATTTT
>TRBJ2-5|NA|TRBD1|TRBV7-2
CASRKTGGKETQYF
TGTGCCAGCAGAAAAACAGGGGGTAAGGAGACCCAGTACTTC
>TRBJ1-2|NA|TRBD1|TRBV6-1
CASNRGGGYTF
TGTGCCAGCAACAGGGGTGGCGGCTACACCTTC
>TRBJ1-2|NA|TRBD1|TRBV19
CASSPPPDRVNGYTF
TGTGCCAGTAGCCCACCTCCTGACAGGGTTAATGGCTACACCTTC
>TRBJ2-3|NA|TRBD2|TRBV2
CASKPGLAGSTQYF
TGTGCCAGCAAGCCGGGACTAGCGGGTTCCACGCAGTATTTT
>TRBJ1-1|NA|NA|TRBV18
CASSPGQGTEAFF
TGTGCCAGCTCACCGGGACAAGGAACCGAAGCTTTCTTT
>TRBJ2-1|few|TRBD2|TRBV18
CASSPGLDNEQFF
TGTGCCAGCTCACCCGGACTAGACAATGAGCAGTTCTTC
>TRBJ2-3|NA|TRBD1|TRBV11-2
CASSHRDRGPPAQYF
TGTGCCAGCAGCCACCGGGACAGGGGACCCCCGGCGCAGTATTTT
>TRBJ2-7|NA|TRBD1|TRBV4-3
CASSQSRGPYEQYF
TGCGCCAGCAGCCAAAGCAGGGGGCCCTACGAGCAGTACTTC
>TRBJ2-1|once|NA|TRBV15
CATRSTGSSRDNEQFF
TGTGCCACCAGATCCACTGGGAGCTCCCGAGACAATGAGCAGTTCTTC
>TRBJ2-7|many|NA|TRBV5-6
CASSQNPGQTISYEQYF
TGTGCCAGCAGCCAAAACCCGGGACAAACTATCTCCTACGAGCAGTACTTC
>TRBJ1-2|NA|TRBD1|TRBV14
CASSQAGTAYGYTF
TGTGCCAGCAGCCAAGCCGGGACAGCGTATGGCTACACCTTC
>TRBJ2-3|once|NA|TRBV5-1
CASSLSRARDTQYF
TGCGCCAGCAGCTTGAGCAGGGCACGAGATACGCAGTATTTT
>TRBJ2-3|NA|NA|TRBV5-1
CASSLVAYSTDTQYF
TGCGCCAGCAGCTTGGTTGCGTACAGCACAGATACGCAGTATTTT
>TRBJ1-2|NA|TRBD1|TRBV29-1
CSVERTGEGYPF
TGCAGCGTTGAAAGGACAGGGGAAGGCTACCCCTTC
>TRBJ1-2|NA|NA|TRBV30
CAWSVLDGRDGYPF
TGTGCCTGGAGTGTACTTGACGGGAGGGATGGCTACCCCTTC
>TRBJ2-1|NA|NA|TRBV4-1
CASSQDLVSSYNEQFF
TGCGCCAGCAGCCAAGATCTAGTGAGCTCCTACAATGAGCAGTTCTTC
>TRBJ2-1|NA|NA|TRBV7-2
CASSLGLPYNEQFF
TGTGCCAGCAGCTTAGGACTACCCTACAATGAGCAGTTCTTC
>TRBJ1-1|NA|NA|TRBV7-9
CASSPGGTEAFF
TGTGCCAGCAGCCCCGGGGGGACTGAAGCTTTCTTT